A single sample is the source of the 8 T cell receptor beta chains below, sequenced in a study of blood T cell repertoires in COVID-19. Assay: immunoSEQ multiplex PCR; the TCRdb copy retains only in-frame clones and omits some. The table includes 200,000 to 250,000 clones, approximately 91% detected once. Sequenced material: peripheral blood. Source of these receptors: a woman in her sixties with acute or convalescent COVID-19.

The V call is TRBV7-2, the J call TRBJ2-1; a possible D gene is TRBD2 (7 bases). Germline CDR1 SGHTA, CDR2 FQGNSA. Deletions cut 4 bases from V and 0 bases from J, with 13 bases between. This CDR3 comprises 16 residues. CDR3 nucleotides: TGTGCCAGCAGCTGGACAGCGGGATCCTCCTACAATGAGCAGTTCTTC. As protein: CASSWTAGSSYNEQFF. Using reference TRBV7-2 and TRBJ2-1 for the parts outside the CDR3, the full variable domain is GAGVSQSPSNKVTEKGKDVELRCDPISGHTALYWYRQSLGQGLEFLIYFQGNSAPDKSGLPSDRFSAERTGGSVSTLTIQRTQQEDSAVYLCASSWTAGSSYNEQFFGPGTRLTVL.

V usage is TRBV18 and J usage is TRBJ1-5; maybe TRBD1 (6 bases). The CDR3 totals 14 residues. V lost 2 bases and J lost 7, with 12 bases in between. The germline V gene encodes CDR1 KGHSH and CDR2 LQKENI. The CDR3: CASSPEGVGQPQHF. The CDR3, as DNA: TGTGCCAGCTCACCAGAGGGGGTCGGGCAGCCCCAGCATTTT.

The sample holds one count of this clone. DNA of the CDR3: TGTGCCAGTAGTACGACAGGGCCTGGAAACACCATATATTTT. This translates into CASSTTGPGNTIYF. This chain uses TRBV19 with TRBJ1-3; 7 nucleotides line up with TRBD1. The CDR3 consists of 14 residues. The J segment lost 2 bases and the V segment lost 4 bases, leaving 2 bases of the junction unmatched. The V gene's germline CDR1 is LNHDA and CDR2 SQIVND (reference sequence).

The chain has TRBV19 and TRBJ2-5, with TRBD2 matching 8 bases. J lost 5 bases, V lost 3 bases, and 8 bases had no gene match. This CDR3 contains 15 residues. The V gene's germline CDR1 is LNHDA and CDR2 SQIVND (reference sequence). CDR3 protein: CASSMGTRGGETQYF. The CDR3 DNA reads TGTGCCAGTAGTATGGGGACTAGAGGCGGGGAGACCCAGTACTTC.

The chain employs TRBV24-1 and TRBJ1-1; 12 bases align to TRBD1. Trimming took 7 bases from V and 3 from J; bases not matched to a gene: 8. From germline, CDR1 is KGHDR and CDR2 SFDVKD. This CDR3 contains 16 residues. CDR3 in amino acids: CATRGDRGLGDTEAFF. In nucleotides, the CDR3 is TGTGCCACCAGGGGGGACAGGGGGCTTGGCGACACTGAAGCTTTCTTT.

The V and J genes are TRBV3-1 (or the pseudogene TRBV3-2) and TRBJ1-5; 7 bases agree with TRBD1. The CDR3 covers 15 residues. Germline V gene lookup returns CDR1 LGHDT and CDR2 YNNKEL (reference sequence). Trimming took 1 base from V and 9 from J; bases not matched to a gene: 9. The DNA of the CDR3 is TGTGCCAGCAGCCAAGGGCCAGGGGGTTACGGGCCCCAGCATTTT. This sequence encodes CASSQGPGGYGPQHF.

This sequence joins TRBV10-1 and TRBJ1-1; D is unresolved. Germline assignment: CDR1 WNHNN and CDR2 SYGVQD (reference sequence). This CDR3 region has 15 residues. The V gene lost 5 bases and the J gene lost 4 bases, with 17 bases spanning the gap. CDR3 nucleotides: TGCGCCAGCAGTAATAATCCAGGCGTAGGCACTGAAGCTTTCTTT. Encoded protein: CASSNNPGVGTEAFF.

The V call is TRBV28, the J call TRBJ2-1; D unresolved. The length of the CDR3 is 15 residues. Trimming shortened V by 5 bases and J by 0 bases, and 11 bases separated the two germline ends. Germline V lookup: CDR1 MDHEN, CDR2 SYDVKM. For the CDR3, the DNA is TGTGCCAGCAGTAGCATAAAGAGCTCCTACAATGAGCAGTTCTTC. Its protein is CASSSIKSSYNEQFF.